The clone carrying this T cell receptor beta chain was counted between two and nine times. Its specificity is not known. Repertoires were generated with immunoSEQ multiplex PCR, while TCRdb's copy carries only in-frame clones and drops some. The sample carries 43,000 or so clones, around 30% recorded once. The length of the CDR3 is 16 residues. The V and J ends lost 0 bases and 3 bases respectively, with 14 bases between them. Germline CDR1 is LGHNA and CDR2 is YSLEER. This entry belongs to a study of tumour-infiltrating T cells in Burkitt lymphoma. Study background: Survival, overall and progression-free, tracked with productive clonality. General study points: Several public clonotypes were shared across many Burkitt lymphoma patients.

Sequenced material: tumor tissue. The TCR sequence derives from a human donor with Burkitt lymphoma. The V and J genes are TRBV4-3 and TRBJ1-2, with D uncertain. This CDR3 is CASSQEFRPEHYGYTF. In DNA, the CDR3 is TGCGCCAGCAGCCAAGAATTTCGGCCAGAGCACTATGGCTACACCTTC.